Below, 25 T cell receptor beta chains from the same sample are listed, as sequenced in a study of cytomegalovirus exposure and HLA in healthy donors. TCRdb's copy holds only in-frame clones and misses some; the assay was immunoSEQ multiplex PCR. This repertoire shows approximately 97,000 clones, approximately 94% found once; its top ten account for 0.7% to 0.9%. Sequencing was performed on PBMCs. These receptors came from a woman between 18 and 29 years old in good health and CMV-seronegative.

This clone has a single count. V and J are TRBV4-1 and TRBJ1-2, with 10 nucleotides matching TRBD1. CDR3 length: 14 amino acids. Looked up from germline, CDR1 is MGHRA and CDR2 is YSYEKL. V lost 4 bases to trimming and J lost 7 bases; unmatched junction nucleotides: 6. The CDR3 DNA reads as TGCGCCAGCAGCCTACCGGACAGGGGGGCTGGCTACACCTTC. This gives the protein CASSLPDRGAGYTF.

The CDR3 is CASSWGSDRKETQYF. As DNA, the CDR3 is TGTGCCAGCAGCTGGGGATCCGACAGGAAAGAGACCCAGTACTTC. This chain joins TRBV9 and TRBJ2-5; possibly TRBD1 for D (6 bases). From germline, CDR1 is SGDLS and CDR2 YYNGEE. This CDR3 has 15 residues. Trimming removed 4 bases from V and 3 bases from J, with 16 bases in between.

The chain joins TRBV7-2 to TRBJ2-7; tentative D call: TRBD2 (6 bases). Trimming took off 4 bases at V and 0 bases at J, with 16 bases between the two ends. Germline CDR1 reads SGHTA; CDR2 reads FQGNSA. This CDR3 has 16 amino acids. The CDR3 here is CASSSGLGLSSYEQYF. CDR3 DNA: TGTGCCAGCAGCTCCGGGTTGGGACTGAGCTCCTACGAGCAGTACTTC. Supplemented by reference TRBV7-2 and TRBJ2-7, the full variable domain reads GAGVSQSPSNKVTEKGKDVELRCDPISGHTALYWYRQSLGQGLEFLIYFQGNSAPDKSGLPSDRFSAERTGGSVSTLTIQRTQQEDSAVYLCASSSGLGLSSYEQYFGPGTRLTVT.

This clone was detected only a few times. CDR3: CASSFSSEAFF. The CDR3 coding sequence is TGTGCCAGTAGTTTTTCGAGTGAAGCTTTCTTT. The chain carries TRBV19 and TRBJ1-1; D not certain. With 5 bases removed from V and 7 bases from J, the gap between germline ends came to 8 bases. Looked up from germline, CDR1 is LNHDA and CDR2 is SQIVND (reference sequence). The CDR3 spans 11 residues. Together with reference TRBV19 and TRBJ1-1, the CDR3 gives the full variable domain: DGGITQSPKYLFRKEGQNVTLSCEQNLNHDAMYWYRQDPGQGLRLIYYSQIVNDFQKGDIAEGYSVSREKKESFPLTVTSAQKNPTAFYLCASSFSSEAFFGQGTRLTVV.

The rearrangement links TRBV6-1 to TRBJ2-3, with D maybe TRBD1 (6 bases). The V end lost 4 bases, the J end lost 0 bases, and 14 bases lay between the germline ends. This CDR3 spans 16 amino acids. Germline V gene lookup returns CDR1 MNHNS and CDR2 SASEGT. DNA for the CDR3: TGTGCCAGCAGTGGACAACAGGGTCGGAGCACAGATACGCAGTATTTT. This sequence encodes CASSGQQGRSTDTQYF.

This rearrangement joins TRBV5-4 to TRBJ1-2; 7 bases are shared with TRBD1. The V and J ends lost 1 base and 8 bases, in that order; junction bases with no gene match: 14. Germline-derived CDR1 and CDR2 are SGHNT and YYREEE (reference sequence). The CDR3 contains 16 residues. The CDR3 loop reads CASSLNLGTDLMGYTF. CDR3 nucleotide sequence: TGTGCCAGCAGCTTGAACCTAGGGACAGACCTTATGGGCTACACCTTC.

The rearrangement joins TRBV6-5 to TRBJ1-2, with D unclear. CDR1 and CDR2 from the germline V gene are MNHEY and SVGAGI. V dropped 2 bases and J dropped 2 bases, with 9 bases sitting between them. The CDR3 has 14 residues. Here the CDR3 reads CASSYPGRNYGYTF. The DNA of the CDR3 is TGTGCCAGCAGTTACCCAGGCCGGAACTATGGCTACACCTTC.

The chain recombines TRBV7-2 with TRBJ2-7; maybe TRBD1 (5 bases). The germline CDR1 and CDR2 sequences are SGHTA and FQGNSA. With 2 bases removed from V and 5 bases from J, the gap between germline ends came to 22 bases. The CDR3 sequence is 17 residues long. In DNA, the CDR3 is TGTGCCAGCAGCTTATCTTCTGGCAGGGAAGTTGGGAACGAGCAGTACTTC. Amino acid sequence: CASSLSSGREVGNEQYF.

This clone was recorded only once. The rearrangement uses TRBV9 and TRBJ2-2; D not resolved. The CDR3 totals 16 residues. Germline V CDR1 and CDR2: SGDLS, YYNGEE. V was shortened by 0 bases and J by 5 bases, with 14 bases between the two germline ends. The CDR3 loop is CASSVVATPGTGELFF. The CDR3 DNA reads as TGTGCCAGCAGCGTAGTGGCTACCCCGGGTACCGGGGAGCTGTTTTTT.

The chain is built from TRBV29-1 and TRBJ2-7; 9 bases are shared with TRBD2. Unmatched junction bases numbered 13, after V lost 6 bases and J lost 4 bases. The CDR3 spans 15 residues. The germline V gene encodes CDR1 SQVTM and CDR2 ANQGSEA. CDR3 amino acids: CSVAPRREGRYEQYF. The CDR3 DNA reads as TGCAGCGTCGCCCCCAGGCGGGAGGGCCGGTACGAGCAGTACTTC.

This clone was counted once. The V call is TRBV5-4, the J call TRBJ1-6; 8 bases map to TRBD1. The V and J ends lost 4 bases and 9 bases, in that order; junction bases with no gene match: 15. Germline-derived CDR1 and CDR2 are SGHNT and YYREEE (reference sequence). The CDR3 sequence is 17 residues long. This CDR3 is CASSPQGGGVVRSPLHF. The CDR3 nucleotides read TGTGCCAGCAGCCCACAGGGGGGTGGGGTGGTACGTTCACCCCTCCACTTT.

The V and J genes are TRBV14 and TRBJ1-2; TRBD1 is a possible D gene (6 bases). In germline, CDR1 is SGHDN, CDR2 FVKESK. The CDR3 is made up of 14 amino acids. The germline V and J ends were trimmed by 4 bases and 2 bases, with 11 bases remaining between them. The CDR3 protein is CASSPQQGNYGYTF. The DNA of the CDR3 is TGTGCCAGCAGCCCGCAACAGGGCAACTATGGCTACACCTTC.

The chain combines TRBV25-1 with TRBJ2-7, with 15 bases aligning to TRBD2. Germline assignment: CDR1 MGHDK and CDR2 SYGVNS. V shed 4 bases, J shed 5 bases, and the junction held 9 bases outside the gene matches. There are 17 residues in the CDR3. CDR3 region: CASSATGTSGRFHEQYF. The CDR3 DNA reads as TGTGCCAGCAGTGCGACCGGGACTAGCGGGAGGTTCCACGAGCAGTACTTC.

The chain recombines TRBV6-6 with TRBJ1-3, with 11 positions matching TRBD1. V was clipped by 5 bases and J by 2 bases; unmatched bases: 2. CDR3 length equals 15 residues. CDR1 is MNHNY and CDR2 is SVGAGI in the germline V gene (reference sequence). CDR3 residues: CASSRGQGAGNTIYF. Here the CDR3 DNA reads TGTGCCAGCAGTAGGGGACAGGGGGCTGGAAACACCATATATTTT.

V and J are TRBV30 and TRBJ2-1, with D possibly TRBD1 on 8 matching bases. Trimming removed 3 bases from V and 2 bases from J, with 11 bases in between. Germline V lookup: CDR1 GTSNPN, CDR2 SVGIG (reference sequence). CDR3 length: 14 residues. CDR3 coding DNA: TGTGCCTGGAGCACAGGGGGGGCCTACAATGAGCAGTTCTTC. The encoded protein is CAWSTGGAYNEQFF.

The chain uses TRBV7-8 and TRBJ1-5; 11 bases map to TRBD1. V lost 5 bases and J lost 4; bases outside the gene matches: 4. Germline CDR1 SGHVS, CDR2 FQNEAQ. CDR3 size: 15 residues. DNA of the CDR3: TGTGCCAGCAGCGAGGGGACAGGGGGGAATCAGCCCCAGCATTTT. Translating gives CASSEGTGGNQPQHF.

V gene TRBV5-5 combines with J gene TRBJ2-3; 10 positions agree with TRBD2. The V segment lost 0 bases and the J segment 0 bases; nucleotides outside the gene matches: 7. Germline CDR1 and CDR2: SGHKS and YYEKEE (reference sequence). CDR3 length: 18 residues. In nucleotides, the CDR3 is TGTGCCAGCAGCTTGGTCGGACTAGCGGTTGGGAGCACAGATACGCAGTATTTT. This codes for CASSLVGLAVGSTDTQYF. The full variable domain, its missing parts supplied by reference TRBV5-5 and TRBJ2-3, is DAGVTQSPTHLIKTRGQQVTLRCSPISGHKSVSWYQQVLGQGPQFIFQYYEKEERGRGNFPDRFSARQFPNYSSELNVNALLLGDSALYLCASSLVGLAVGSTDTQYFGPGTRLTVL.

As DNA, the CDR3 is TGTGCCAGCAGCTTGGAGACTAGCGGAACCCCCTACGAGCAGTACTTC. This encodes CASSLETSGTPYEQYF. V and J are TRBV5-8 and TRBJ2-7; 9 bases align to TRBD2. The trim removed 0 bases at V and 2 bases at J, leaving 6 bases unmatched. The CDR3 covers 16 residues. From germline, CDR1 is SGHTS and CDR2 YDEGEE.

The chain uses TRBV6-6 and TRBJ1-2, with 8 bases fitting TRBD1. Germline CDR1 MNHNY, CDR2 SVGAGI (reference sequence). V shed 7 bases and J 6 bases; nucleotides not matched to a gene: 7. The CDR3 is made up of 13 amino acids. The CDR3 protein is CASNVGTGDGYTF. DNA of the CDR3: TGTGCCAGCAACGTAGGGACAGGAGATGGCTACACCTTC.

The chain is built from TRBV2 and TRBJ2-5; TRBD2 agrees at 7 bases. After removal of 4 bases from V and 5 bases from J, the junction contained 4 bases not matched to a gene. CDR3 length equals 13 residues. Germline values: CDR1 SNHLY, CDR2 FYNNEI. As DNA, the CDR3 is TGTGCCAGCAGTGGGACTAGGGCGGAGACCCAGTACTTC. This codes for CASSGTRAETQYF. Variable domain in full (rest from reference TRBV2 and TRBJ2-5): EPEVTQTPSHQVTQMGQEVILRCVPISNHLYFYWYRQILGQKVEFLVSFYNNEISEKSEIFDDQFSVERPDGSNFTLKIRSTKLEDSAMYFCASSGTRAETQYFGPGTRLLVL.

This chain's CDR3 is CASSQDRETYEQYF. CDR3 DNA sequence: TGCGCCAGCAGCCAAGATCGAGAGACCTACGAGCAGTACTTC. This chain joins TRBV4-3 and TRBJ2-7; D uncertain. The CDR3 loop spans 14 amino acids. Germline values: CDR1 LGHNA, CDR2 YSLEER. Trimming took 0 bases from V and 2 from J, leaving 8 bases between them.

The chain is built from TRBV11-2 and TRBJ2-1; TRBD2 matches at 12 bases. The CDR3 totals 17 residues. V lost 4 bases to trimming and J lost 7 bases; unmatched junction nucleotides: 11. From germline, CDR1 is SGHAT and CDR2 FQNNGV. For the CDR3, the DNA is TGTGCCAGCAGCTCGAACCAACTAGCGGGAGGAAGAAATGAGCAGTTCTTC. Its translation: CASSSNQLAGGRNEQFF. Variable domain in full (rest from reference TRBV11-2 and TRBJ2-1): EAGVAQSPRYKIIEKRQSVAFWCNPISGHATLYWYQQILGQGPKLLIQFQNNGVVDDSQLPKDRFSAERLKGVDSTLKIQPAKLEDSAVYLCASSSNQLAGGRNEQFFGPGTRLTVL.

This chain connects TRBV5-1 to TRBJ2-2; 7 bases map to TRBD1. Germline lookup yields CDR1 SGHRS and CDR2 YFSETQ. The V gene end was trimmed by 2 bases and the J gene end by 4 bases; junction bases not matched to a gene: 5. This CDR3 is built from 15 residues. CDR3 DNA: TGCGCCAGCAGCTTACAGGGGCCGGGCACCGGGGAGCTGTTTTTT. Protein sequence: CASSLQGPGTGELFF.

V gene TRBV27 combines with J gene TRBJ1-5; a possible D gene is TRBD1 (6 bases). Germline CDR1 MNHEY, CDR2 SMNVEV (reference sequence). The CDR3 consists of 15 residues. V gave up 6 bases and J gave up 2 bases, with 14 bases separating them. The CDR3: CASRLTGMGNQPQHF. The CDR3 DNA is TGTGCCAGCAGACTTACAGGGATGGGCAATCAGCCCCAGCATTTT.

The chain employs TRBV7-9 and TRBJ2-5, with D hard to call. Between the trimmed V and J ends, which lost 1 base and 3 bases, there was a span of 9 bases. This CDR3 region has 14 residues. Germline assignment: CDR1 SEHNR and CDR2 FQNEAQ (reference sequence). CDR3 in amino acids: CASSLGFSEETQYF. As DNA, the CDR3 is TGTGCCAGCAGCTTAGGGTTCTCAGAAGAGACCCAGTACTTC. Variable domain in full (rest from reference TRBV7-9 and TRBJ2-5): DTGVSQNPRHKITKRGQNVTFRCDPISEHNRLYWYRQTLGQGPEFLTYFQNEAQLEKSRLLSDRFSAERPKGSFSTLEIQRTEQGDSAMYLCASSLGFSEETQYFGPGTRLLVL.